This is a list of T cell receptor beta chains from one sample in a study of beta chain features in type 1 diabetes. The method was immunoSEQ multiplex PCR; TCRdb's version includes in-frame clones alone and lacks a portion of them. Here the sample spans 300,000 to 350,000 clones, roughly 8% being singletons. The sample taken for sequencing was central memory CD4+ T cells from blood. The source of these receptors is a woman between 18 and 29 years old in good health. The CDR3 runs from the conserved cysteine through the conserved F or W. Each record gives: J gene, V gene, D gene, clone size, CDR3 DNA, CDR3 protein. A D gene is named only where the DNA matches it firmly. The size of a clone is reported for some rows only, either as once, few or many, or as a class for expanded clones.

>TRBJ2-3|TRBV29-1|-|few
TGCAGCGTCGATACGCAGTATTTT
CSVDTQYF
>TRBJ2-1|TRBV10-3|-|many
TGTGCCATCACCATGGGGGACCACAATGAGCAGTTCTTC
CAITMGDHNEQFF
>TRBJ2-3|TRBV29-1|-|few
TGCAGCGGGGACCAGGGGACAGATACGCAGTATTTT
CSGDQGTDTQYF
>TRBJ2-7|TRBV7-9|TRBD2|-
TGTGCCAGCAGCTTAATTCCCGGACTAGCGGGAGGGAGCTCCTACGAGCAGTACTTC
CASSLIPGLAGGSSYEQYF
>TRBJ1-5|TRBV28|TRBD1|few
TGTGCCAGCAGTCCGCCTTCCGACAGGGTACAGCCCCAGCATTTT
CASSPPSDRVQPQHF
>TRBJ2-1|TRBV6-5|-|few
TGTGCCAGCAGCTACAGGAGCTCCTACAATGAGCAGTTCTTC
CASSYRSSYNEQFF
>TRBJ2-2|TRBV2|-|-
TGTGCCAGCAGGGGCAGGGTTGATGACACCGGGGAGCTGTTTTTT
CASRGRVDDTGELFF
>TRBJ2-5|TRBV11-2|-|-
TGTGCCAGCAGCCCGGTCGGGGAGACCCAGTACTTC
CASSPVGETQYF
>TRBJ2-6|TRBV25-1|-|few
TGTGCCAGCAGCGCCCACACAACAACTGGGGCCAACGTCCTGACTTTC
CASSAHTTTGANVLTF
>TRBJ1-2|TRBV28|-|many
TGTGCCAGCAGTACTGGACGGAGCTATGGCTACACCTTC
CASSTGRSYGYTF
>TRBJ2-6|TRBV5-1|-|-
TGCGCCAGCAGCTTGGTGACTACCCGTCTAAGCTCTGGGGCCAACGTCCTGACTTTC
CASSLVTTRLSSGANVLTF
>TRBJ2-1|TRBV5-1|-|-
TGCGCCAGCAGCTTGGATAGTACCTATGAGCAGTTCTTC
CASSLDSTYEQFF
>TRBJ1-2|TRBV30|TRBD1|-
TGTGCCTGGAGAGACTTTGACAGGGACCATGGCTACACCTTC
CAWRDFDRDHGYTF
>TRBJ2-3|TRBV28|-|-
TGTGCCAGCAGGCCCGAGACCGTGTTGGGGAATACGCAGTATTTT
CASRPETVLGNTQYF
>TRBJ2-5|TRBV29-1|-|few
TGCAGCGTTAGTAACCGAGAGACCCAGTACTTC
CSVSNRETQYF
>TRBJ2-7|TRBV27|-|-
TGTGCCAGCAGGGGGGCAGGGTTTGCCGAGCAGTACTTC
CASRGAGFAEQYF
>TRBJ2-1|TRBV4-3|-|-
TGCGCCAGCAGCCCAATTGGGGGGACCGGTGAGCAGTTCTTC
CASSPIGGTGEQFF
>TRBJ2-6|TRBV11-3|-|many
TGTGCCAGCAGCCTCTCTGGGGCCAACGTCCTGACTTTC
CASSLSGANVLTF
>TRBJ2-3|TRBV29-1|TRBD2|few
TGCAGCGTTGCCCCTCGGTGGGTTGCTAGCGGGAGGACAGATACGCAGTATTTT
CSVAPRWVASGRTDTQYF
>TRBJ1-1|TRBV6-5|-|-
TGTGCCAGCAGTTACTCGGAAGTATTTAACACTGAAGCTTTCTTT
CASSYSEVFNTEAFF
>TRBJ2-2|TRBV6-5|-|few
TGTGCCAGCAAGATATTAGGGAACACCGGGGAGCTGTTTTTT
CASKILGNTGELFF
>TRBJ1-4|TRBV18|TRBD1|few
TGTGCCAGCTCACCTTCTCCGCCGGGACAGGAGAATGAAAAACTGTTTTTT
CASSPSPPGQENEKLFF
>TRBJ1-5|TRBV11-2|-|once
TGTGCCAGCAGCTTAGCGCTGGGCAGGGAGGCGTATCAGCCCCAGCATTTT
CASSLALGREAYQPQHF
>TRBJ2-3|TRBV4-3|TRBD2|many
TGCGCCAGCAGCCAAGATTTGGTAGCGGGAGGGTTTGATACGCAGTATTTT
CASSQDLVAGGFDTQYF
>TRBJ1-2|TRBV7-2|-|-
TGTGCCAGCAGCTTTGAGGGGTATGGCTACACCTTC
CASSFEGYGYTF
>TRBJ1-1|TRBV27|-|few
TGTGCCAGCAGCACCAAGGGTGACACTGAAGCTTTCTTT
CASSTKGDTEAFF
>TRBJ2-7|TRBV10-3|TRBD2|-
TGTGCCATCAGTGAGTCCACTAGCGGGGCCTACGAGCAGTACTTC
CAISESTSGAYEQYF
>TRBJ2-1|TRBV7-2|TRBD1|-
TGTGCCAGCAGCTTAGGGACAGGAATTAGGCAGTTCTTC
CASSLGTGIRQFF
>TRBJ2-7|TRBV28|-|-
TGTGCCAGCAGTTTAGGAGGGACCCCCTACGAGCAGTACTTC
CASSLGGTPYEQYF
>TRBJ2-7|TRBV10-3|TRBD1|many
TGTGCCATCAGTTTAAGACAGGGGGACGAGCAGTACTTC
CAISLRQGDEQYF
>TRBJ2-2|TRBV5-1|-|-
TGCGCCAGCAGAGCAGGAGCGTCTGGGGACACCGGGGAGCTGTTTTTT
CASRAGASGDTGELFF
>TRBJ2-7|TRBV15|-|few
TGTGCCACCAGCAGACCAGGATACGAGCAGTACTTC
CATSRPGYEQYF
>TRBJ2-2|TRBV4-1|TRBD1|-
TGCGCCAGCAGCTTCGGACAGGGACCCGGGGAGCTGTTTTTT
CASSFGQGPGELFF
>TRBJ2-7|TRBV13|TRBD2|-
TGTGCCAGCAGAAACCTAGCGGGAGCGGACGAGCAGTACTTC
CASRNLAGADEQYF
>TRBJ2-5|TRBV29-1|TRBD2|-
TGCAGCGTTGAAGGAGGACTAGCGGGATTAGAGACCCAGTACTTC
CSVEGGLAGLETQYF
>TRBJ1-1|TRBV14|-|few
TGTGCCAGCAGCCGATGGACCGGGAACACTGAAGCTTTCTTT
CASSRWTGNTEAFF
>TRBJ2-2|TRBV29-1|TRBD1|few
TGCAGCGCACGAGGGACAGGGTACACCGGGGAGCTGTTTTTT
CSARGTGYTGELFF
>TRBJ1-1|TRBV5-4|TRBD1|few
TGTGCCAGCAGCCAGCAGGGGGGAGCTGAAGCTTTCTTT
CASSQQGGAEAFF
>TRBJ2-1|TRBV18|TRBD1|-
TGTGCCAGCTCACCACCCCGGACAGGAAACAATGAGCAGTTCTTC
CASSPPRTGNNEQFF
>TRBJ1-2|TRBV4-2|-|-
TGTGCCAGCAGCCCAAGGAACAGGGAGAACTATGGCTACACCTTC
CASSPRNRENYGYTF